The next 12 T cell receptor beta chains were all read from a single sample in a study of blood T cells in healthy people across ages. A J-beta primer mix and a sample-barcoded 5' primer were used in a second PCR of about 7 to 12 cycles. TCRdb re-analysed the 5' RACE reads in MiXCR, keeping a single row per CDR3 protein. Of 750,000 to 1,000,000 distinct CDR3 sequences listed, almost 30% are singletons. These same records also appear under a second study, on T cells of mothers and their children.

The specimen sequenced was blood. These receptors were collected from a woman aged 40-49 years in good health.

Turning to this clonotype: Germline is not matched at one junction end, which may reflect a read error. The chain carries TRBV6-6 and TRBJ2-7; 7 bases are shared with TRBD1. The CDR3 length is 15 residues. Germline CDR1 and CDR2: MNHNY and SVGAGI (reference sequence). The CDR3 reads CVSSPRQGIEGEQYF. In DNA form, the CDR3 reads TGTGTCAGCAGTCCCCGACAGGGAATAGAGGGCGAGCAGTACTTC.

Concerning this clonotype itself: A much larger clone differs from this one at a single base, so this may be a read error. The chain uses TRBV12-3 or TRBV12-4 and TRBJ2-1, with 11 bases aligning to TRBD2. This CDR3 spans 13 amino acids. The junction had 8 bases not matched to a gene; V was cut back by 6 bases and J by 13 bases. The CDR3 spells CASSPGLAGAQFF. The CDR3 region has the DNA TGTGCCAGCAGCCCCGGACTAGCGGGTGCACAGTTCTTC.

This clonotype showed up many times. The CDR3 DNA is TGTGCCAGCACCATACAACAGGGAGGCAATCAGCCCCAGCATTTT. Amino acid sequence: CASTIQQGGNQPQHF. The gene calls are TRBV6-6 and TRBJ1-5, with D maybe TRBD1 (6 bases). CDR1 is MNHNY, CDR2 SVGAGI, per germline (reference sequence). The CDR3 runs to 15 residues. Trimming took 7 bases from V and 2 from J, leaving 15 bases between them.

With respect to this clonotype: A much larger clone differs by one base, so this may be a read error. The gene calls are TRBV7-2 and TRBJ2-1, with TRBD1 matching over 7 bases. This CDR3 spans 15 amino acids. Germline CDR1 reads SGHTA; CDR2 reads FQGNSA. V lost 7 bases, J lost 12 bases, and 18 bases stayed unmatched. The CDR3 reads CASNEGPGQRFTQFF. In DNA, the CDR3 is TGTGCCAGCAACGAAGGCCCGGGACAGAGGTTCACGCAGTTCTTC.

In this sample, this clonotype turned up a few times. The CDR3 DNA sequence: TGTGCCAGCAGGAAAGGACAGGTTAGCAATCAGCCCCAGCATTTT. It is translated as CASRKGQVSNQPQHF. This chain links TRBV6-2 or TRBV6-3 with TRBJ1-5; 7 positions agree with TRBD1. This CDR3 contains 15 residues. CDR1 is MNHEY and CDR2 is SVGEGT in the germline V gene. V was clipped by 6 bases and J by 0 bases; unmatched bases: 5.

The chain has TRBV28 and TRBJ2-2; D is ambiguous. Trimming removed 3 bases at V and 2 bases at J, with 7 bases between. This CDR3 spans 14 amino acids. Germline values: CDR1 MDHEN, CDR2 SYDVKM. Written as DNA, the CDR3 is TGTGCCAGCAGTTTTTTAGATAACACCGGGGAGCTGTTTTTT. This gives the protein CASSFLDNTGELFF. Together with reference TRBV28 and TRBJ2-2, the CDR3 gives the full variable domain: DVKVTQSSRYLVKRTGEKVFLECVQDMDHENMFWYRQDPGLGLRLIYFSYDVKMKEKGDIPEGYSVSREKKERFSLILESASTNQTSMYLCASSFLDNTGELFFGEGSRLTVL.

On this clonotype: A single base separates this from a much larger clone, so it may be a read error. The chain recombines TRBV15 with TRBJ1-2; D unclear. This CDR3 spans 15 amino acids. V shed 0 bases and J shed 4 bases, with 12 bases lying between them. Germline assignment: CDR1 LNHNV and CDR2 YYDKDF (reference sequence). The CDR3 protein is CATSRDRAASYGYTF. DNA for the CDR3: TGTGCCACCAGCAGAGATAGAGCAGCTAGCTATGGCTACACCTTC.

In this sample, this clonotype turned up a few times. The gene calls are TRBV7-9 and TRBJ1-1; D ambiguous. This CDR3 region has 14 residues. V dropped 1 base and J dropped 5 bases, with 11 bases sitting between them. Germline V gene lookup returns CDR1 SEHNR and CDR2 FQNEAQ (reference sequence). The CDR3 DNA reads as TGTGCCAGCAGCTTAGGTGTGGGAAGGACTGAAGCTTTCTTT. It specifies CASSLGVGRTEAFF.

This chain connects TRBV6-6 to TRBJ2-5; 11 nucleotides line up with TRBD2. CDR1 is MNHNY and CDR2 is SVGAGI in the germline V gene (reference sequence). The ends lost 8 bases at V and 5 bases at J; junction bases unmatched: 7. The CDR3 runs 14 residues. The CDR3 nucleotides are TGTGCCAGCGGGGCTAGCGGGAGGCGGGAGACCCAGTACTTC. It codes for CASGASGRRETQYF.

This clonotype came up a few times. For the CDR3, the DNA is TGCGCCAGCAGCCAAGATTTCGGGGGCCTCCAGCAGTTCTTC. This translates into CASSQDFGGLQQFF. The V gene is TRBV4-3, the J gene TRBJ2-1; D may be TRBD1 or TRBD2 (6 bases each). Germline CDR1 LGHNA, CDR2 YSLEER. This CDR3 spans 14 amino acids. Between the trimmed V and J ends, which lost 0 bases and 11 bases, there was a span of 14 bases.

This clonotype was observed at least ten times. The V and J genes are TRBV2 and TRBJ2-1, with 14 bases that match TRBD2. The J segment lost 9 bases and the V segment lost 5 bases, leaving 3 bases of the junction unmatched. From germline, CDR1 is SNHLY and CDR2 FYNNEI. This CDR3 spans 14 amino acids. The CDR3 DNA sequence: TGTGCCAGCAGTACCGGGACTAGCGGGGGTGAGCAGTTCTTC. Its translation: CASSTGTSGGEQFF. Looking up the rest from reference TRBV2 and TRBJ2-1 gives the full variable domain: EPEVTQTPSHQVTQMGQEVILRCVPISNHLYFYWYRQILGQKVEFLVSFYNNEISEKSEIFDDQFSVERPDGSNFTLKIRSTKLEDSAMYFCASSTGTSGGEQFFGPGTRLTVL.

V usage is TRBV15 and J usage is TRBJ2-4; D unresolved. The better agreement between TRBJ2-7 and the DNA end casts doubt on the J call. The CDR3 extends over 13 amino acids. Germline V lookup: CDR1 LNHNV, CDR2 YYDKDF (reference sequence). As DNA, the CDR3 is TGTGCCACCAGCACCGGACCTAGCTACGAGCAGTACTTC. Protein: CATSTGPSYEQYF.